These 27 T cell receptor beta chains originate from one sample sequenced in a study of blood T cell repertoires in COVID-19. Libraries were prepared by immunoSEQ multiplex PCR; TCRdb keeps only in-frame clonotypes and omits some of them. Of 90,000 to 120,000 clones listed, more than 70% are singletons. Material for sequencing was peripheral blood. These receptors were taken from a man aged 35 to 55 with active or convalescent COVID-19.

This CDR3 is CASSPTDKIGGSPLHF. CDR3 coding DNA: TGTGCCAGCAGCCCGACTGATAAAATTGGAGGTTCACCCCTCCACTTT. This rearrangement joins TRBV7-3 to TRBJ1-6; no definite D call. Germline V gives CDR1 SGHTA, CDR2 FQGTGA. V was shortened by 5 bases and J by 9 bases, with 20 bases between the two germline ends. The CDR3 length is 16 residues.

The J gene is TRBJ2-1, the V gene TRBV4-3; D uncertain. The ends were cut back, 0 bases at V and 3 bases at J, with 6 bases in the middle. This CDR3 region has 14 residues. Germline V lookup: CDR1 LGHNA, CDR2 YSLEER. CDR3 in DNA: TGCGCCAGCAGCCAAGATATCGGCTACAATGAGCAGTTCTTC. Its translation is CASSQDIGYNEQFF.

The rearrangement links TRBV3-1 (or the pseudogene TRBV3-2) to TRBJ2-1, with 9 nucleotides matching TRBD2. Germline V gene sequence: CDR1 LGHDT, CDR2 YNNKEL (reference sequence). The junction had 3 bases not matched to a gene; V was cut back by 3 bases and J by 0 bases. CDR3 size: 16 residues. The CDR3 sequence: CASSHHSGSSYNEQFF. The CDR3 DNA follows: TGTGCCAGCAGCCACCATAGCGGGAGCTCCTACAATGAGCAGTTCTTC.

The chain employs TRBV24-1 and TRBJ1-5; 11 bases fit TRBD1. CDR1 is KGHDR and CDR2 is SFDVKD in the germline V gene. This CDR3 region has 17 residues. Trimming took 6 bases from V and 3 from J; bases not matched to a gene: 9. This chain's CDR3 is CATSKSGTGGNNQPQHF. DNA of the CDR3: TGTGCCACCAGTAAATCCGGGACAGGGGGGAACAATCAGCCCCAGCATTTT.

The DNA for the CDR3 is TGCGCCAGCCGACTAGCGGGAGTCTACAATGAGCAGTTCTTC. It encodes CASRLAGVYNEQFF. V gene TRBV5-1 combines with J gene TRBJ2-1; TRBD2 aligns across 12 bases. With V trimmed by 7 bases and J by 3 bases, 2 bases remained unmatched. Per the germline V gene, CDR1 is SGHRS and CDR2 is YFSETQ. The CDR3 contains 14 residues. The entire variable domain, with the rest obtained from reference TRBV5-1 and TRBJ2-1, is as follows: KAGVTQTPRYLIKTRGQQVTLSCSPISGHRSVSWYQQTPGQGLQFLFEYFSETQRNKGNFPGRFSGRQFSNSRSEMNVSTLELGDSALYLCASRLAGVYNEQFFGPGTRLTVL.

The DNA for the CDR3 is TGCGCCAGCAGCGAGACTGCAGGGGGGTCCTACAATGAGCAGTTCTTC. It encodes CASSETAGGSYNEQFF. The chain is built from TRBV4-3 and TRBJ2-1, with a weak D call TRBD1 (7 bases). The CDR3 is 16 residues long. With 5 bases removed from V and 1 base from J, the gap between germline ends came to 15 bases. Per germline, CDR1 LGHNA and CDR2 YSLEER.

The gene calls are TRBV4-1 and TRBJ2-5, with D possibly TRBD2 on 6 matching bases. Between the trimmed V and J ends, which lost 6 bases and 5 bases, there was a span of 16 bases. The CDR3 sequence is 14 residues long. The V gene's germline CDR1 is MGHRA and CDR2 YSYEKL. The CDR3 spells CASRNLGGPETQYF. CDR3 nucleotide sequence: TGCGCCAGCAGAAATTTGGGGGGTCCGGAGACCCAGTACTTC.

The chain employs TRBV30 and TRBJ1-6, with D hard to call. CDR3 length equals 13 residues. Deletions cut 1 base from V and 9 bases from J, with 10 bases between. CDR1 GTSNPN and CDR2 SVGIG come from the germline V gene (reference sequence). CDR3 bases: TGTGCCTGGAGTGAGGGTGGAGGTTCACCCCTCCACTTT. It encodes CAWSEGGGSPLHF. Full variable domain (outside the CDR3, taken from reference TRBV30 and TRBJ1-6): SQTIHQWPATLVQPVGSPLSLECTVEGTSNPNLYWYRQAAGRGLQLLFYSVGIGQISSEVPQNLSASRPQDRQFILSSKKLLLSDSGFYLCAWSEGGGSPLHFGNGTRLTVT.

The chain carries TRBV10-3 and TRBJ1-6; 9 bases agree with TRBD1. CDR1 is ENHRY, CDR2 SYGVKD, per germline. With V trimmed by 5 bases and J by 9 bases, 11 bases remained unmatched. The CDR3 is 16 residues long. This chain's CDR3 is CAISPRWTGEASPLHF. The CDR3 nucleotides read TGTGCCATCAGTCCCCGGTGGACAGGGGAGGCTTCACCCCTCCACTTT.

The chain joins TRBV27 to TRBJ2-5, with TRBD1 as a possible D gene (5 bases). This CDR3 region has 16 residues. Between the trimmed V and J ends, which lost 0 bases and 4 bases, there was a span of 15 bases. Germline-derived CDR1 and CDR2 are MNHEY and SMNVEV (reference sequence). The CDR3 is CASSLSWAGSGETQYF. The CDR3 DNA sequence: TGTGCCAGCAGTTTATCTTGGGCAGGGTCGGGAGAGACCCAGTACTTC.

The V gene is TRBV5-4, the J gene TRBJ2-3; D not resolved. V was trimmed by 7 bases and J by 2 bases, leaving 14 bases between them. The CDR3 runs 14 residues. Per the germline V gene, CDR1 is SGHNT and CDR2 is YYREEE (reference sequence). In nucleotides, the CDR3 is TGTGCCAGCTCCGGAGCTAGATTCACAGATACGCAGTATTTT. Translating it yields CASSGARFTDTQYF.

V and J are TRBV5-1 and TRBJ2-2; 8 bases align to TRBD1. This CDR3 contains 16 residues. The V and J ends lost 4 bases and 5 bases, in that order; junction bases with no gene match: 10. Germline V CDR1 and CDR2: SGHRS, YFSETQ. The CDR3 region is CASSSRGQDLTGELFF. The CDR3 DNA reads TGCGCCAGCAGCAGTAGGGGACAGGATCTTACCGGGGAGCTGTTTTTT.

The chain is built from TRBV7-8 and TRBJ2-7; 10 nucleotides align to TRBD2. Per germline, CDR1 SGHVS and CDR2 FQNEAQ. This CDR3 comprises 16 residues. V gave up 1 base and J gave up 0 bases; unmatched junction bases: 3. The CDR3 reads CASSLDLAGASYEQYF. DNA of the CDR3: TGTGCCAGCAGCTTAGATCTAGCGGGGGCCTCCTACGAGCAGTACTTC.

This chain links TRBV6-2 or TRBV6-3 with TRBJ2-5; 10 nucleotides align to TRBD1. CDR1 is MNHEY and CDR2 is SVGEGT in the germline V gene. With 2 bases clipped from V and 4 bases from J, the junction kept 4 bases outside the gene matches. The CDR3 is made up of 15 amino acids. The CDR3 sequence: CASSYTGQGGETQYF. The DNA of the CDR3 is TGTGCCAGCAGTTACACAGGACAGGGGGGAGAGACCCAGTACTTC.

The chain has TRBV3-1 (or the pseudogene TRBV3-2) and TRBJ2-7; TRBD1 matches 7 bases. Germline CDR1 LGHDT, CDR2 YNNKEL (reference sequence). The CDR3 is 14 residues long. The V and J ends lost 0 bases and 3 bases, in that order; junction bases with no gene match: 2. The CDR3 nucleotides read TGTGCCAGCAGCCAAGATTCAGGGGGCTACGAGCAGTACTTC. It codes for CASSQDSGGYEQYF.

J is TRBJ1-1 and V is TRBV11-2; possible D gene TRBD1, 6 bases. Germline V gives CDR1 SGHAT, CDR2 FQNNGV. Trimming took 1 base from V and 11 from J, leaving 14 bases between them. CDR3 length: 13 residues. The CDR3 reads CASSLGGPNRAFF. In DNA, the CDR3 is TGTGCCAGCAGCTTAGGGGGGCCCAATCGCGCTTTCTTT.

V is TRBV7-9 and J is TRBJ1-2; D is perhaps TRBD1 (5 bases). V lost 4 bases and J lost 8, with 23 bases in between. Germline V lookup: CDR1 SEHNR, CDR2 FQNEAQ (reference sequence). The CDR3 length is 16 residues. The CDR3 bases are TGTGCCAGCAGCTCAGGGCGGGGCCCGCCGGGTGTAGGCTACACCTTC. Translation gives CASSSGRGPPGVGYTF.

The J gene is TRBJ1-3, the V gene TRBV5-6; possible D gene TRBD1, 5 bases. V was pared by 1 base and J by 0 bases, with 14 bases between. This CDR3 has 17 residues. The V gene's germline CDR1 is SGHDT and CDR2 YYEEEE. The CDR3 DNA sequence: TGTGCCAGCAGCTTGTTATCCGGGGGAAGCTCTGGAAACACCATATATTTT. It specifies CASSLLSGGSSGNTIYF. Combining the CDR3 with reference TRBV5-6 and TRBJ1-3 gives the whole variable domain DAGVTQSPTHLIKTRGQQVTLRCSPKSGHDTVSWYQQALGQGPQFIFQYYEEEERQRGNFPDRFSGHQFPNYSSELNVNALLLGDSALYLCASSLLSGGSSGNTIYFGEGSWLTVV.

V is TRBV7-2 and J is TRBJ2-7; 9 nucleotides align to TRBD2. This CDR3 spans 15 amino acids. From germline, CDR1 is SGHTA and CDR2 FQGNSA. V was clipped by 5 bases and J by 0 bases; unmatched bases: 5. The chain's CDR3 is CASSPGLATSYEQYF. The CDR3 DNA follows: TGTGCCAGCAGCCCAGGACTAGCGACCTCCTACGAGCAGTACTTC.

The gene calls are TRBV14 and TRBJ2-7; weak D call: TRBD1 (7 bases). Trimming stripped 6 bases from V and 2 bases from J, with 20 bases between. Germline V CDR1 and CDR2: SGHDN, FVKESK. The CDR3 consists of 16 residues. CDR3 bases: TGTGCCAGCAGTTTAGGGGGCGCGGGACTTCCCTACGAGCAGTACTTC. Its protein is CASSLGGAGLPYEQYF.

This clone was counted only a few times. The V call is TRBV7-3, the J call TRBJ2-1; 9 bases are a match to TRBD2. V shed 1 base and J 3 bases; nucleotides not matched to a gene: 4. The V gene's germline CDR1 is SGHTA and CDR2 FQGTGA. The CDR3 has 16 residues. The CDR3 spells CASSLKGTSRYNEQFF. The DNA of the CDR3 is TGTGCCAGCAGCTTAAAGGGGACTAGCCGCTACAATGAGCAGTTCTTC.

The chain links TRBV29-1 to TRBJ1-2, with D unresolved. Germline lookup yields CDR1 SQVTM and CDR2 ANQGSEA. V was trimmed by 6 bases and J by 4 bases, leaving 15 bases between them. This CDR3 has 13 amino acids. DNA of the CDR3: TGCAGCGTCCGACGGGAGGCCCTCTATGGCTACACCTTC. It codes for CSVRREALYGYTF.

The chain carries TRBV4-3 and TRBJ2-1; TRBD1 might be the D (6 bases). This CDR3 is built from 16 residues. The germline gives CDR1 LGHNA, CDR2 YSLEER. Trimming cost V 5 bases and J 11 bases, with 25 bases left between them. Here the CDR3 DNA reads TGCGCCAGCAGCGACGATGGGGGCGGTCGTAGGCTCCAGCAGTTCTTC. Its translation: CASSDDGGGRRLQQFF.

The V gene is TRBV4-2, the J gene TRBJ1-4, with D possibly TRBD1 on 6 matching bases. V lost 3 bases and J lost 8, with 16 bases in between. Germline CDR1 LGHNA, CDR2 YNFKEQ. This CDR3 region has 15 residues. CDR3 residues: CASSQGTLPGEKLFF. In DNA form, the CDR3 reads TGTGCCAGCAGCCAGGGGACACTCCCGGGCGAAAAACTGTTTTTT.

The CDR3: CASSLAHSGSYEQYF. For the CDR3, the DNA is TGTGCCAGCAGCTTAGCTCACAGCGGCTCCTACGAGCAGTACTTC. The chain is built from TRBV11-2 and TRBJ2-7; a possible D gene is TRBD2 (5 bases). Deletions cut 1 base from V and 0 bases from J, with 10 bases between. This CDR3 contains 15 residues. CDR1 SGHAT and CDR2 FQNNGV come from the germline V gene.

V usage is TRBV18 and J usage is TRBJ2-1; 10 bases match TRBD2. Germline V gives CDR1 KGHSH, CDR2 LQKENI. The junction had 9 bases not matched to a gene; V was cut back by 0 bases and J by 7 bases. The CDR3 has 17 residues. CDR3 nucleotide sequence: TGTGCCAGCTCACCACCACTTCTAGCGGGAGTGCGTAATGAGCAGTTCTTC. Amino acid sequence: CASSPPLLAGVRNEQFF.

This clone was detected once. The chain joins TRBV6-5 to TRBJ2-5, with D possibly matching TRBD1 (6 bases). From germline, CDR1 is MNHEY and CDR2 SVGAGI. Trimming stripped 0 bases from V and 5 bases from J, with 10 bases between. The CDR3 loop spans 14 amino acids. CDR3 sequence (DNA): TGTGCCAGCAGTTACTCGACAGGTCGGGAGACCCAGTACTTC. Its translation is CASSYSTGRETQYF.